The clone carrying this T cell receptor (beta chain) was observed at least ten times. Each CDR3 protein gets one entry after TCRdb re-called the 5' RACE reads with MiXCR. The sample carries about 66,000 distinct CDR3 sequences, 4.5% to 5.5% recorded once. The source of the sample is a study of neurological immune-mediated disorders. This CDR3 region has 13 residues. Germline-derived CDR1 and CDR2 are DFQATT and SNEGSKA (reference sequence). V was cut by 5 bases and J by 1 base, with 10 bases left in between. The receptor was isolated from a man aged 25 to 40 with multiple sclerosis. V usage is TRBV20-1 and J usage is TRBJ2-3, with D tentatively TRBD1 or TRBD2 (5 bases each). Material: PBMCs. The CDR3 region is CSALLGGTDTQYF. The CDR3 region has the DNA TGCAGTGCTTTGTTGGGGGGCACAGATACGCAGTATTTT.